This TCR beta chain came from a study of cytomegalovirus exposure and HLA in healthy donors. Study-wide background: It was reported in a later analysis that the same platform had been used for the roughly 130 validation repertoires as for the roughly 700 first-cohort repertoires.

Findings and caveats of the study: Reportedly, diagnosis of cytomegalovirus status by the classifier showed high specificity and sensitivity. The authors listed around 150 TCR beta chains as cytomegalovirus-associated. The study found most TCR sequences rare, yet found some public TCRs in many donors.

The germline V gene has CDR1 SGHTA and CDR2 FQGTGA. V lost 1 base, J lost 6 bases, and 13 bases lay in between. The CDR3 is 15 amino acids. Only in-frame clones appear in the TCRdb table, and some are missing; sequencing was by immunoSEQ multiplex PCR. This sample has roughly 330,000 clones, with 87% found just once. Notes on this clone: Its antigen is currently unknown.

What was sequenced was PBMCs. The sequence was obtained from a woman younger than 45 in good health and CMV-seropositive. The chain uses TRBV7-3 and TRBJ2-1, with D possibly matching TRBD1 (6 bases). The CDR3 bases are TGTGCCAGCAGCTTAATGGCAGGGGTTAGCAATGAGCAGTTCTTC. Its translation is CASSLMAGVSNEQFF.